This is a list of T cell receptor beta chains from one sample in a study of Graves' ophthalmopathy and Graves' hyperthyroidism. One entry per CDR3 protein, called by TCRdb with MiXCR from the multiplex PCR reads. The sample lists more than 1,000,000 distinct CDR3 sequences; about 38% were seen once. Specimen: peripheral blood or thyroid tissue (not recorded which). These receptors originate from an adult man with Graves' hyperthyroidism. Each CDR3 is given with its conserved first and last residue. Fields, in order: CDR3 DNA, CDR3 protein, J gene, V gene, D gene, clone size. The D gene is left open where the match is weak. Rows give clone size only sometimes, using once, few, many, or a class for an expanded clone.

TGTGCCAGCAGCTTAGCGGGCGAACTGACCCAGTACTTC | CASSLAGELTQYF | TRBJ2-5 | TRBV7-2 | . | few
TGTGCCAGCAGTATACGCGGGACACACACAGATACGCAGTATTTT | CASSIRGTHTDTQYF | TRBJ2-3 | TRBV12-3/TRBV12-4 | . | few
TGTGCCAGCAGCCGCGCTACACAGACAGGGGGTGAGGTAGCTTTCTTT | CASSRATQTGGEVAFF | TRBJ1-1 | TRBV7-9 | TRBD1 | few
TGTGCCAGCAGTGAAGCGCTTCTCCAGGGAAGCTATGGCTACACCTTC | CASSEALLQGSYGYTF | TRBJ1-2 | TRBV2 | . | few
TGTGCCAGCAGCCAAGACGGGCAGGTAGATGGCTACACCTTC | CASSQDGQVDGYTF | TRBJ1-2 | TRBV14 | . | .
TGTGCCACCAGGAAACCCCCGAATGGTGAAAAACTGTTTTTT | CATRKPPNGEKLFF | TRBJ1-4 | TRBV15 | . | many
TGTGCCATCAGTGAGCGACAGGTCCTTATGCCCACCGGGGAGCTGTTTTTT | CAISERQVLMPTGELFF | TRBJ2-2 | TRBV10-3 | . | .
TGTGCCAGCAGCCTGGACAGATTCACAGATACGCAGTATTTT | CASSLDRFTDTQYF | TRBJ2-3 | TRBV7-8 | . | few
TGCAGTGCTAGGGGCTGGGTTGGGGTCCAAGAGACCCAGTACTTC | CSARGWVGVQETQYF | TRBJ2-5 | TRBV20-1 | . | many
TGTGCCAGCAGCGCGGGACAGCGGGGGACCCAGTACTTC | CASSAGQRGTQYF | TRBJ2-5 | TRBV7-9 | . | few
TGTGCCAGCAGCTTAATCCCCACCGGGGAGCTGTTTTTT | CASSLIPTGELFF | TRBJ2-2 | TRBV7-3 | . | few
TGTGCCAGCTCCCCGGGGGTTGAATTTCAAGAGACCCAGTACTTC | CASSPGVEFQETQYF | TRBJ2-5 | TRBV25-1 | . | few
TGCAGTGCTACCCGGACAGGGAACTCCTACGAGCAGTACTTC | CSATRTGNSYEQYF | TRBJ2-7 | TRBV20-1 | TRBD1 | many
TGCGCCAGCAGCTTCTACCCCGTCGGGACGACCTACGAGCAGTACTTC | CASSFYPVGTTYEQYF | TRBJ2-7 | TRBV5-1 | . | .
TGTGCCAGCAGTGATGTCAGCCCCTACGAGCAGTACTTC | CASSDVSPYEQYF | TRBJ2-7 | TRBV6-1 | . | .
TGTGCCAGCAGTGAAGCGCAAAGCCTCGAGATCTCAGGGGCGGGGGGCAATCAGCCCCAGCATTTT | CASSEAQSLEISGAGGNQPQHF | TRBJ1-5 | TRBV2 | . | few
TGCAGCGTTGAAGTCGTGGGGGGGCCGTTCAATGAGCAGTTCTTC | CSVEVVGGPFNEQFF | TRBJ2-1 | TRBV29-1 | . | once
TGCAGTGCTAACGTCCCGGGACTAGCGGGACCCTACGAGCAGTACTTC | CSANVPGLAGPYEQYF | TRBJ2-7 | TRBV20-1 | TRBD2 | .
TGTGCCAGCAGCTGGCTGGACAGGGGTAACTATGGCTACACCTTC | CASSWLDRGNYGYTF | TRBJ1-2 | TRBV5-4 | TRBD1 | few
TGTGCCAGCAGCTATAGCGGGACTGGGACGGAGACCCAGTACTTC | CASSYSGTGTETQYF | TRBJ2-5 | TRBV9 | TRBD2 | .
TGTGCCAGCAGTGGGCTAGCGGGGGGGGGGTACCAAGAGACCCAGTACTTC | CASSGLAGGGYQETQYF | TRBJ2-5 | TRBV7-2 | TRBD2 | .
TGTGCCAGCAGTCAACAGCAAGAGACCCAGTACTTC | CASSQQQETQYF | TRBJ2-5 | TRBV28 | . | few
TGTGCCAGTAGTATAGCAGGGGACGCTGAAGCTTTCTTT | CASSIAGDAEAFF | TRBJ1-1 | TRBV19 | . | many
TGCAGTACTATTCTAAAGACAGTGACCTATGGCTACACCTTC | CSTILKTVTYGYTF | TRBJ1-2 | TRBV20-1 | . | many
TGCGCCAGCAGCCAAGGAGCGGGGAGGCTCTCGGGACAGCAGTACTTC | CASSQGAGRLSGQQYF | TRBJ2-7 | TRBV4-3 | TRBD2 | few
TGTGCCACCAGCAGAGATCCCAGGGCGGGTGGCTACACCTTC | CATSRDPRAGGYTF | TRBJ1-2 | TRBV15 | . | once
TGTGCCAGCAGTGAATCCAGGCCTGATGGCTACACCTTC | CASSESRPDGYTF | TRBJ1-2 | TRBV25-1 | . | .
TGTGCCAGTAGTATAAGCGGGAGTGTCTACGAGCAGTACTTC | CASSISGSVYEQYF | TRBJ2-7 | TRBV19 | TRBD2 | .
TGTGCCAGCAGTTTAAACGGAGGGATCGGAGAAAAACTGTTTTTT | CASSLNGGIGEKLFF | TRBJ1-4 | TRBV12-3/TRBV12-4 | . | .
TGCGCCAGCAGCTTGGCCCCCGGGTCAGCGGGTCAGCCCCAGCATTTT | CASSLAPGSAGQPQHF | TRBJ1-5 | TRBV5-1 | . | many
TGTGCCAGCAGCCAAGGCCGAACAGGCAACCAAGAGACCCAGTACTTC | CASSQGRTGNQETQYF | TRBJ2-5 | TRBV7-2 | . | .
TGCAGTGCGGCAGGGCTCGGTTCACCCCTCCACTTT | CSAAGLGSPLHF | TRBJ1-6 | TRBV20-1 | . | .
TGTGCCAGCAGCGAGGGGGGGGACCCTGAAGCTTTCTTT | CASSEGGDPEAFF | TRBJ1-1 | TRBV9 | . | many
TGTGCCAGCAGCCCAGGGGGGGGAAGTAACAATCAGCCCCAGCATTTT | CASSPGGGSNNQPQHF | TRBJ1-5 | TRBV7-9 | TRBD1 | many
TGTGCCAGCAGCCACGGGAACAGGGAAGGTTCACCCCTCCACTTT | CASSHGNREGSPLHF | TRBJ1-6 | TRBV3-1 | . | .
TGCAGCGTTGTAGGGGGGTGGGGGAACACTGAAGCTTTCTTT | CSVVGGWGNTEAFF | TRBJ1-1 | TRBV29-1 | . | many
TGTGCCAGCAGCTCTGACAGGGAGTGGGAGCTGTTTTTT | CASSSDREWELFF | TRBJ2-2 | TRBV7-9 | TRBD1 | many
TGCAGTGCCCTGAATTCCGAGCAGTACTTC | CSALNSEQYF | TRBJ2-7 | TRBV20-1 | . | .
TGCAGTGTGGGGGCAGGGCTAAAAGAGACCCAGTACTTC | CSVGAGLKETQYF | TRBJ2-5 | TRBV20-1 | . | many
TGTGCCAGCAGTTACAGCAACCGGGGGACTGAAGCTTTCTTT | CASSYSNRGTEAFF | TRBJ1-1 | TRBV10-3 | . | .
TGTGCCAGCAGCCCCGATACAGGGCGCCGAGCTTTCTTT | CASSPDTGRRAFF | TRBJ1-1 | TRBV7-2 | . | many
TGTGCCAGCAGTTACTGGACAGTCAATCAGCCCCAGCATTTT | CASSYWTVNQPQHF | TRBJ1-5 | TRBV6-2/TRBV6-3 | . | few
TGTGCCAGCAGTTTGATCGGGGGGGCGTTAGAGACCCAGTACTTC | CASSLIGGALETQYF | TRBJ2-5 | TRBV12-3/TRBV12-4 | TRBD2 | .
TGTGCCACCAGCGGGGACAGGGAAGTCCGGCCCCAGCATTTT | CATSGDREVRPQHF | TRBJ1-5 | TRBV15 | TRBD1 | few
TGTGCCAGCAGCCCATTAGGGGGACGACAGGGTGCAACCTACGAGCAGTACTTC | CASSPLGGRQGATYEQYF | TRBJ2-7 | TRBV7-9 | TRBD1 | many
TGCAGCGTTGAACAGGGGCCCGTCGGGGAGCAGTACTTC | CSVEQGPVGEQYF | TRBJ2-7 | TRBV29-1 | . | few
TGCGTCAGCCGAGAAGCGGGAAACACCATATATTTT | CVSREAGNTIYF | TRBJ1-3 | TRBV5-1 | . | .
TGTGCCAGCAGTCCGGGGCTAGCGGGAGAGTCGGGGGAGCTGTTTTTT | CASSPGLAGESGELFF | TRBJ2-2 | TRBV12-3/TRBV12-4 | TRBD2 | many
TGTGCCATCAGGGGCAGGGACACTGAAGCTTTCTTT | CAIRGRDTEAFF | TRBJ1-1 | TRBV10-3 | . | many